This is a list of T cell receptor beta chains from one sample in a study of graft-versus-host responses after intestinal transplantation. Generated by immunoSEQ multiplex PCR, the TCRdb table keeps only in-frame clones and is missing some. The data hold a few thousand clones, with roughly two thirds observed a single time. The sequencing used PBMCs, collected 540 to 550 days after intestinal transplant. The origin of the receptors is a human patient who received an intestinal transplant, so some T cells may come from the graft donor. Both conserved end residues are part of each CDR3. A D gene is named only where the DNA matches it firmly. Clone size is given for some rows only: seen once, a few or many times, or a class if the clone is expanded.

>TRBJ1-1|-|-|TRBV4-3
CASSQDNTVEAFF
TGCGCCAGCAGCCAAGACAATACTGTAGAAGCTTTCTTT
>TRBJ2-4|-|-|TRBV5-5
CASSLLGKNIQYF
TGTGCCAGCAGCTTGCTAGGTAAAAACATTCAGTACTTC
>TRBJ2-7|few|-|TRBV4-3
CASSQEIGFTTSVTYF
TGCGCCAGCAGCCAAGAAATCGGATTTACTACGAGCGTGACCTACTTC
>TRBJ1-1|-|-|TRBV6-5
CASRPETGLNTEAFF
TGTGCCAGCAGACCCGAGACAGGCTTGAACACTGAAGCTTTCTTT
>TRBJ2-7|-|-|TRBV10-3
CASSERDGETYEQYF
TGTGCCAGCAGTGAAAGGGATGGGGAAACCTACGAGCAGTACTTC
>TRBJ1-6|few|-|TRBV7-2
CASSLQGGNSPLHF
TGTGCCAGCAGCTTACAGGGAGGTAATTCACCCCTCCACTTT
>TRBJ1-2|-|TRBD1|TRBV6-9
CASTTGTGVNYGYTF
TGTGCCAGCACCACCGGGACAGGGGTTAACTATGGCTACACCTTC
>TRBJ2-1|-|TRBD2|TRBV19
CATGDGGVLGEQFF
TGTGCCACCGGAGACGGGGGGGTGTTAGGTGAGCAGTTCTTC
>TRBJ1-1|-|-|TRBV30
CAWRIYGMSSNTEAFF
TGTGCCTGGCGTATTTATGGCATGTCATCAAACACTGAAGCTTTCTTT
>TRBJ1-4|-|TRBD1|TRBV19
CASAIREGGAEKLFF
TGTGCCAGCGCTATCCGGGAAGGGGGCGCAGAAAAACTGTTTTTT
>TRBJ2-2|-|-|TRBV5-6
CASSFQRARESTGELFF
TGTGCCAGCAGCTTCCAACGGGCCAGGGAGAGCACCGGGGAGCTGTTTTTT
>TRBJ1-5|-|TRBD1|TRBV6-6
CASTGTGVGNQPQHF
TGTGCCAGCACCGGGACAGGGGTAGGCAATCAGCCCCAGCATTTT
>TRBJ2-1|-|TRBD2|TRBV5-5
CASSLAGLAGDDEQFF
TGCGCCAGCAGTCTCGCGGGACTAGCGGGGGATGATGAGCAGTTCTTC
>TRBJ2-3|-|-|TRBV6-4
CASSDSSSTDTQYF
TGTGCCAGCAGTGACTCGTCTAGCACAGATACGCAGTATTTT
>TRBJ1-2|-|-|TRBV7-4
CASSLFANYGYTF
TGTGCCAGCAGCTTATTCGCTAACTATGGCTACACCTTC
>TRBJ2-7|-|TRBD2|TRBV6-6
CASSYSSGGAEQYF
TGTGCCAGCAGTTACTCGAGCGGGGGGGCCGAGCAGTACTTC
>TRBJ1-2|-|-|TRBV4-3
CASSQDRALGYGYTF
TGCGCCAGCAGCCAAGATCGTGCCCTGGGCTATGGCTACACCTTC
>TRBJ1-5|once|TRBD1|TRBV7-6
CASSPWTGDSNQPQHF
TGTGCCAGCAGCCCCTGGACAGGGGATAGCAATCAGCCCCAGCATTTT
>TRBJ1-1|-|-|TRBV11-2
CASLGGVMNTEAFF
TGTGCCAGCTTGGGGGGAGTCATGAACACTGAAGCTTTCTTT
>TRBJ2-5|-|TRBD2|TRBV11-3
CASSLGGGQETQYF
TGTGCCAGCAGCTTAGGCGGGGGGCAAGAGACCCAGTACTTC
>TRBJ1-1|-|-|TRBV11-3
CASSLERPSWGTEAFF
TGTGCCAGCAGCTTAGAGCGTCCCAGTTGGGGCACTGAAGCTTTCTTT
>TRBJ2-1|few|TRBD2|TRBV12-5
CASRGGYSYNEQFF
TGTGCTAGTCGGGGGGGTTACTCCTACAATGAGCAGTTCTTC
>TRBJ2-5|few|-|TRBV11-2
CASSGETQYF
TGTGCCAGCAGTGGGGAGACCCAGTACTTC
>TRBJ1-5|large|TRBD1|TRBV7-9
CASSLGTGNQPQHF
TGTGCCAGCAGCCTTGGGACAGGGAATCAGCCCCAGCATTTT
>TRBJ2-4|-|-|TRBV25-1
CASRKKVGKAKNIQYF
TGTGCCAGCAGGAAAAAAGTCGGAAAAGCCAAAAACATTCAGTACTTC
>TRBJ1-2|-|-|TRBV4-1
CASSQDWAGSYGYTF
TGCGCCAGCAGCCAAGATTGGGCAGGGAGCTATGGCTACACCTTC
>TRBJ2-3|-|TRBD2|TRBV6-8
CASGTSGGSTDTQYF
TGTGCCAGCGGGACTAGCGGGGGAAGCACAGATACGCAGTATTTT
>TRBJ1-2|-|-|TRBV11-2
CASSLFANYGYTF
TGTGCCAGCAGCTTATTCGCTAACTATGGCTACACCTTC
>TRBJ2-1|-|TRBD2|TRBV7-2
CASSKGLAGFYNEQFF
TGTGCCAGCAGCAAGGGACTAGCGGGTTTCTACAATGAGCAGTTCTTC
>TRBJ2-1|-|TRBD2|TRBV23-1
CASPPRGGRVNEQFF
TGCGCCAGTCCTCCCCGGGGGGGGCGGGTCAATGAGCAGTTCTTC
>TRBJ1-1|-|-|TRBV30
CAWRPGHGGAFF
TGTGCCTGGAGACCGGGACACGGGGGAGCTTTCTTT
>TRBJ1-2|-|-|TRBV5-3
CARMGGMVRKTYGYTF
TGTGCCAGAATGGGTGGAATGGTGAGAAAGACCTATGGCTACACCTTC
>TRBJ2-3|-|TRBD2|TRBV30
CAWTLGLGSDTQYF
TGTGCCTGGACTTTGGGACTAGGCTCAGATACGCAGTATTTT
>TRBJ1-5|-|TRBD1|TRBV5-3
CASSLGTGNQPQHF
TGTGCCAGCAGCTTAGGGACAGGTAATCAGCCCCAGCATTTT
>TRBJ1-1|few|-|TRBV6-4
CASSVADPTGRGTEAFF
TGTGCCAGCAGCGTGGCGGATCCAACAGGGCGAGGGACTGAAGCTTTCTTT
>TRBJ2-5|-|TRBD2|TRBV19
CASSNPAGGLETQYF
TGTGCCAGTAGTAACCCAGCGGGGGGGCTAGAGACCCAGTACTTC
>TRBJ1-1|-|TRBD1|TRBV10-1
CASSVDRDTEAFF
TGCGCCAGCAGCGTCGACAGGGACACTGAAGCTTTCTTT
>TRBJ1-2|-|TRBD1|TRBV4-3
CASSQDATGQLYGYTF
TGCGCCAGCAGCCAAGATGCGACGGGACAGCTCTATGGCTACACCTTC
>TRBJ2-2|-|-|TRBV4-1
CASSHRAGELFF
TGCGCCAGCAGCCACAGGGCCGGGGAGCTGTTTTTT
>TRBJ2-1|few|TRBD2|TRBV6-4
CASSQLAGGNEQFF
TGTGCCAGCAGCCAACTAGCGGGGGGGAATGAGCAGTTCTTC
>TRBJ1-5|few|-|TRBV29-1
CSAQEGVGIMPQHF
TGCAGCGCTCAGGAGGGGGTGGGCATCATGCCCCAGCATTTT
>TRBJ1-3|once|-|TRBV28
CASSSSGISGNTIYF
TGTGCCAGCAGTTCCTCAGGAATCTCTGGAAACACCATATATTTT
>TRBJ1-1|once|-|TRBV7-2
CASSDRGGAEAFF
TGTGCCAGCAGCGACCGAGGGGGGGCTGAAGCTTTCTTT
>TRBJ1-4|-|TRBD1|TRBV5-8
CASSLYRGGNEKLFF
TGTGCCAGCAGCTTGTACAGGGGTGGTAATGAAAAACTGTTTTTT
>TRBJ2-7|-|-|TRBV5-4
CASSLRGMDYEQYF
TGTGCCAGCAGCTTAAGGGGAATGGACTACGAGCAGTACTTC
>TRBJ2-7|few|-|TRBV11-3
CASSLDRVGYEQYF
TGTGCCAGCAGCTTAGACAGGGTAGGCTACGAGCAGTACTTC
>TRBJ2-7|-|-|TRBV7-9
CASSLRGADYEQYF
TGTGCCAGCAGCTTAAGGGGCGCAGACTACGAGCAGTACTTC
>TRBJ1-5|-|TRBD1|TRBV19
CASSMGLDRGYQPQHF
TGTGCCAGTAGTATGGGGTTGGACAGGGGTTATCAGCCCCAGCATTTT
>TRBJ2-7|-|-|TRBV18
CASSHSSYEQYF
TGTGCCAGCTCCCACAGCTCCTACGAGCAGTACTTC
>TRBJ2-1|-|TRBD2|TRBV7-9
CASSPLLAGYNEQFF
TGTGCCAGCAGCCCCTTACTAGCGGGGTACAATGAGCAGTTCTTC
>TRBJ1-2|-|-|TRBV7-2
CASSLGAGSNYGYTF
TGTGCCAGCAGCTTAGGTGCAGGGTCCAACTATGGCTACACCTTC
>TRBJ1-4|-|TRBD1|TRBV6-6
CASIARDRGRKTVF
TGTGCCAGCATAGCTCGGGACAGGGGGAGAAAAACTGTTTTT